Given below is one TCR beta chain in context. This clonotype was counted many times. Its antigen remains unidentified. The sample holds no much larger clone one base away, and base qualities are not on file. The CDR3 runs 14 amino acids, cysteine and phenylalanine included. Only the CDR3 DNA is retained, 42 bases long and in frame from the first base. The germline V gene sets CDR1 to MGHRA and CDR2 to YSYEKL. At the junction V is shortened by 4 bases and J by 4 bases, with 13 bases in between. These data come from a study of tumor-infiltrating lymphocytes in primary liver carcinoma (dated by TCRdb to about 2017). Regarding the complete study: Surgical resection was performed in China between 2015 and March 2016 on about five patients with histopathologically diagnosed primary liver carcinoma. TCRbeta repertoire sequencing covered 35 or so specimens from 5 patients: roughly 25 tumor regions, 5 adjacent noncancerous liver tissues and 5 peripheral blood samples. Of the five patients, three men and two women aged 30 to 69 years, four had hepatocellular carcinoma and one had combined HCC and intrahepatic cholangiocarcinoma. Technical replicate repertoires showed high reproducibility, with mean shared-clone rates roughly 0.89 and correlation coefficients above 0.98. Each sample produced about 3.5 to 7.5 million productive TCRbeta reads, and read depth showed no significant difference between tissue types. The five patients had tumors of stage T1-T3 N0M0, with maximum diameters ranging from 4.2 to 10 cm. Across five regions of each liver tumor, along with adjacent normal tissue and blood, the study brought together TCRbeta repertoire sequencing, expression microarrays and whole-exome sequencing.

Overall study outcomes, separate from this receptor: Because the samples were bulk and unsorted, CD4+ and CD8+ T cell repertoires could not be compared. Only five patients were included in the study, and the authors note that the findings should be validated in a larger study. Repertoire overlap was found to be higher between tumor regions (mean roughly 35%) than between tumor-adjacent (roughly 17%) or tumor-blood (around 15%) pairs, consistent with antigen-driven expansion. The top 250 clones made up a significantly larger repertoire fraction in tumors than in blood (p = 0.039). Only the TCR beta chain was sequenced, so true repertoire diversity is likely underestimated because unpaired alpha chains were not captured.

TRIzol reagent was used to extract blood RNA from unsorted whole blood, while the DNeasy Blood & Tissue kit provided the germline DNA. At the time of sampling, the patients were treatment-naive and had chronic HBV infection. Around 3.9 milliliters of peripheral blood were collected into K2EDTA tubes before surgery. Starting from about 500 ng total RNA, TCRbeta-specific cDNA was produced by reverse transcription with a constant-region primer and ProtoScript II reverse transcriptase. Three nested multiplex PCR rounds, following a slightly modified ARM-PCR procedure, were used to build the TCRbeta libraries. The first two PCR rounds used multiplex TRBV1-TRBV30 forward primers with a Cbeta reverse primer, each for about 10 cycles. Sample barcodes and Illumina adapters were attached in a final 25-cycle PCR using Deep VentR polymerase. Amplicons of 200-500 bp were gel-purified with a QIAquick gel extraction kit before sequencing. An Illumina HiSeq 2500 was used to sequence the TCRbeta amplicons with 250-bp paired-end reads. The source study handled its data this way. Reads were quality-trimmed with Trimmomatic v0.33, and paired reads were merged with FLASH v1.2.11 to recover full CDR3 sequences. V, D and J germline segments were assigned to the rearranged TCRbeta sequences using MiGEC v1.2.1b. Clonotype statistics and Shannon-Wiener diversity indices were calculated with VDJtools v1.0.0. Except for diversity analysis, only each sample's 250 most abundant clonotypes were used in subsequent analyses to reduce sampling bias. Through fastp at Q25 and MiXCR, TCRdb rebuilt clones from the public reads, retaining in-frame beta chains. Each CDR3 protein appears once, grouped with its most common genes and DNA. TCRdb's processing, not the authors', yielded these V and J calls. This sample gives 300,000 to 400,000 distinct CDR3 sequences in total; roughly 60% of them show up just once. The ten largest make up 9% to 10% of the sample.

This TCR was sampled from a man aged 35-49 years with primary liver carcinoma and hepatitis B virus infection. The V gene is TRBV4-1 and the J gene is TRBJ1-1; TRBD1 is possibly the D segment (5 matching bases). The sequenced material came from peripheral blood. The sequenced DNA is TGCGCCAGCAGCCTCTTAAGTGGGGGCACTGAAGCTTTCTTT. It translates to CASSLLSGGTEAFF.